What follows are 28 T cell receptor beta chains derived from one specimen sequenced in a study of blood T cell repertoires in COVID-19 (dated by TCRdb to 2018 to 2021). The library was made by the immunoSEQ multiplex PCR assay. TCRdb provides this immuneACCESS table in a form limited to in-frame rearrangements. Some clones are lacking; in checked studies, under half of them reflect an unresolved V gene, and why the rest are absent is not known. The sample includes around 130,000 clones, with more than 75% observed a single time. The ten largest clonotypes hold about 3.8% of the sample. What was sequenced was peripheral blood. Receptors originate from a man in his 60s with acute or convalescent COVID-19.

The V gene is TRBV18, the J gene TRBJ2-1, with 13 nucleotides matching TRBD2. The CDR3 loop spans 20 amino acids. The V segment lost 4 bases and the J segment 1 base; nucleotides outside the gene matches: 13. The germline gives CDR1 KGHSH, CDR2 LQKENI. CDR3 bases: TGTGCCAGCTCACTAATTCCCGGGACTAGCGGGGCGACTTCCTACAATGAGCAGTTCTTC. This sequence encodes CASSLIPGTSGATSYNEQFF.

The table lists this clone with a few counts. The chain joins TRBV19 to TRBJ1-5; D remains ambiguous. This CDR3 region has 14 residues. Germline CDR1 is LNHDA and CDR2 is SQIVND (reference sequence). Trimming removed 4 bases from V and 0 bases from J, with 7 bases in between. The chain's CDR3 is CASSSQNSNQPQHF. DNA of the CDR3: TGTGCCAGTAGTAGCCAGAATAGCAATCAGCCCCAGCATTTT.

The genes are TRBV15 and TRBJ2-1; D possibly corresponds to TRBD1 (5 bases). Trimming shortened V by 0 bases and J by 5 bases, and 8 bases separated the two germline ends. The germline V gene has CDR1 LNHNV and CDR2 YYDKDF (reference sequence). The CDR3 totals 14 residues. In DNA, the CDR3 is TGTGCCACCAGCAGAGATCAGGGCCACAATGAGCAGTTCTTC. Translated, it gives CATSRDQGHNEQFF.

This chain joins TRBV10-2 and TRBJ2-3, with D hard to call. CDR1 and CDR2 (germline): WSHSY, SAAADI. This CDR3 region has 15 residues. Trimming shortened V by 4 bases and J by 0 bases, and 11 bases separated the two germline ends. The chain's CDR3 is CASSVSQRSTDTQYF. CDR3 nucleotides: TGCGCCAGCAGTGTTAGTCAGCGTAGCACAGATACGCAGTATTTT.

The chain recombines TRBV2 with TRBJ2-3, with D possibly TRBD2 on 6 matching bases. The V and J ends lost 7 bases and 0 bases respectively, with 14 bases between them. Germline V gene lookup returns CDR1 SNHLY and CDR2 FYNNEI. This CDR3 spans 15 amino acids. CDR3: CASNPGVTSTDTQYF. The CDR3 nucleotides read TGTGCCAGCAATCCGGGAGTCACTAGCACAGATACGCAGTATTTT. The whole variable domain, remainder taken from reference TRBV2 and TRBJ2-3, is EPEVTQTPSHQVTQMGQEVILRCVPISNHLYFYWYRQILGQKVEFLVSFYNNEISEKSEIFDDQFSVERPDGSNFTLKIRSTKLEDSAMYFCASNPGVTSTDTQYFGPGTRLTVL.

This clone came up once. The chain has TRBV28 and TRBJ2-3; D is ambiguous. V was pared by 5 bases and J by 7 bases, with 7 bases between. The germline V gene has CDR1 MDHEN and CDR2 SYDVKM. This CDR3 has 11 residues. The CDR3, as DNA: TGTGCCAGCAGTGGCCCTCATACGCAGTATTTT. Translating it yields CASSGPHTQYF.

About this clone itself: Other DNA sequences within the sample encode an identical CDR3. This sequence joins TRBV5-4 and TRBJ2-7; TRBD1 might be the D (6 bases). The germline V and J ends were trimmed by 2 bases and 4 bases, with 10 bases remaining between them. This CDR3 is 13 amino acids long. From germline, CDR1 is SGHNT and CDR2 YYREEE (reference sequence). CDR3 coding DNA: TGTGCCAGCAGCTTACAGGGAGCATACGAGCAGTACTTC. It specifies CASSLQGAYEQYF.

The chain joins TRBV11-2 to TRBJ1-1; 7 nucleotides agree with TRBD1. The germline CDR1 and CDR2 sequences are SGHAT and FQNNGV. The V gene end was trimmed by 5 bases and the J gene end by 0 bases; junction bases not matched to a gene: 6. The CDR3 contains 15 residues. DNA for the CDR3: TGTGCCAGCAGCCGAGGGGGCAGGGTGAACACTGAAGCTTTCTTT. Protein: CASSRGGRVNTEAFF.

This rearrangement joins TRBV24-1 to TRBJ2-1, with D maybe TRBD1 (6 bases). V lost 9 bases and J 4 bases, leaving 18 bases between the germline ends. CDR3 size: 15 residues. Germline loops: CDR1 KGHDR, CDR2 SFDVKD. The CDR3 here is CATPTQGKAYNEQFF. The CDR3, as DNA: TGTGCCACCCCTACACAGGGTAAAGCATACAATGAGCAGTTCTTC.

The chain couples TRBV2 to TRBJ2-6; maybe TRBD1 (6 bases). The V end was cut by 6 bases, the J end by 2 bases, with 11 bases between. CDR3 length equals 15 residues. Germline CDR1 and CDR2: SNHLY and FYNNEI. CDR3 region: CASRRDRPGANVLTF. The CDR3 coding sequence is TGTGCCAGCAGACGAGACAGGCCTGGGGCCAACGTCCTGACTTTC.

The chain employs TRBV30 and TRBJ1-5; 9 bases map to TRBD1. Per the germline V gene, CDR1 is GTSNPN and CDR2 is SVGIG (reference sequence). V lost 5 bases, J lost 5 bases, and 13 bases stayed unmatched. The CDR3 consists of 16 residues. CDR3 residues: CAWLVRPGQGHQPQHF. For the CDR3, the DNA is TGTGCCTGGCTTGTACGACCGGGACAGGGTCATCAGCCCCAGCATTTT. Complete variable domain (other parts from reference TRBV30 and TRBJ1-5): SQTIHQWPATLVQPVGSPLSLECTVEGTSNPNLYWYRQAAGRGLQLLFYSVGIGQISSEVPQNLSASRPQDRQFILSSKKLLLSDSGFYLCAWLVRPGQGHQPQHFGDGTRLSIL.

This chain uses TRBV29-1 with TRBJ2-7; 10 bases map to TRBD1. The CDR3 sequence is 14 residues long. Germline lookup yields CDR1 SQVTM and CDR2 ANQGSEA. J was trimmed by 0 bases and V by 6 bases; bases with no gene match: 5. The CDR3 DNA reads TGCAGCGTATCCCGGGACAGGGGCTCCTACGAGCAGTACTTC. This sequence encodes CSVSRDRGSYEQYF.

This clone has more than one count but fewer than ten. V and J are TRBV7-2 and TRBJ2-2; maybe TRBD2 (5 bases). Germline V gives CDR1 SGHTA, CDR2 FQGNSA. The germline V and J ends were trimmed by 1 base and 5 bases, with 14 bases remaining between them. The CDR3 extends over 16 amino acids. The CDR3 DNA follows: TGTGCCAGCAGCTTAGTAGGATTTAGCGATACCGGGGAGCTGTTTTTT. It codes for CASSLVGFSDTGELFF.

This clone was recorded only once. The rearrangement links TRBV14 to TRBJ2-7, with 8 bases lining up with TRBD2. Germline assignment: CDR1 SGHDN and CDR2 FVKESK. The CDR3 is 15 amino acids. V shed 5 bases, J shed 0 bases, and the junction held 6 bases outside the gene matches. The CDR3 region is CASSNAGGSSYEQYF. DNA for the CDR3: TGTGCCAGCAGCAACGCGGGGGGCTCCTCCTACGAGCAGTACTTC.

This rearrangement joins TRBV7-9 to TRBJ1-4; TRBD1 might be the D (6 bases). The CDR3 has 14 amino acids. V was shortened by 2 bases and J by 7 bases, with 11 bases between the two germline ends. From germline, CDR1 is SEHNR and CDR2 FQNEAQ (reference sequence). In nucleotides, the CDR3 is TGTGCCAGCAGCTTATCAGTAGGGGGTGAAAAACTGTTTTTT. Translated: CASSLSVGGEKLFF. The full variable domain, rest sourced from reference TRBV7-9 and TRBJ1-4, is DTGVSQNPRHKITKRGQNVTFRCDPISEHNRLYWYRQTLGQGPEFLTYFQNEAQLEKSRLLSDRFSAERPKGSFSTLEIQRTEQGDSAMYLCASSLSVGGEKLFFGSGTQLSVL.

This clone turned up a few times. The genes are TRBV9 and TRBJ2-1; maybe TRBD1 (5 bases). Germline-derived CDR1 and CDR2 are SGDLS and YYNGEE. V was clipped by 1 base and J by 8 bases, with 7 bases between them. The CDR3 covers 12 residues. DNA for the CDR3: TGTGCCAGCAGCGTAAGGGGCGATGAGCAGTTCTTC. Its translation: CASSVRGDEQFF.

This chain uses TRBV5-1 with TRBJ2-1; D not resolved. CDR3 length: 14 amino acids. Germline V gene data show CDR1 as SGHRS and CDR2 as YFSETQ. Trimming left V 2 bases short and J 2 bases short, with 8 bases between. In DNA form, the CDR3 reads TGCGCCAGCAGCTTTGACTTTCCCTACAATGAGCAGTTCTTC. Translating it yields CASSFDFPYNEQFF.

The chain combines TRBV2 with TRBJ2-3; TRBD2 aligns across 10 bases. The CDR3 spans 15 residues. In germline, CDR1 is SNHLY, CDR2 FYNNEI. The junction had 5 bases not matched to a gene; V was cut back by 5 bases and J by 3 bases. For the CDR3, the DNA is TGTGCCAGCAGTCCGCTAGCGGGAGAAACAGATACGCAGTATTTT. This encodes CASSPLAGETDTQYF.

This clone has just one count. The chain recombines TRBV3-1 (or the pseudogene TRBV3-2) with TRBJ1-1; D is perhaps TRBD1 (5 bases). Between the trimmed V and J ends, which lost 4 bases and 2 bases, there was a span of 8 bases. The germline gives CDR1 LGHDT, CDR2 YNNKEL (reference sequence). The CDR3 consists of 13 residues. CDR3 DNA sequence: TGTGCCAGCAGCCCCGGACATAACACTGAAGCTTTCTTT. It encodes CASSPGHNTEAFF.

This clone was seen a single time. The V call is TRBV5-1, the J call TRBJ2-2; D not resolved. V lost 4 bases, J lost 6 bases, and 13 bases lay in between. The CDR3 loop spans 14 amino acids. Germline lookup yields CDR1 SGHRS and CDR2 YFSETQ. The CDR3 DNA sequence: TGCGCCAGCAGCGCGAACTCCGTTGCCGGGGAGCTGTTTTTT. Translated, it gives CASSANSVAGELFF.

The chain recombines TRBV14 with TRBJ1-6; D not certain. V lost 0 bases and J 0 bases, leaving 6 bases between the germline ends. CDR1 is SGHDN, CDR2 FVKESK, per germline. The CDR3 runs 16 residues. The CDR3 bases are TGTGCCAGCAGCCAAGACAAGAGCTCCTATAATTCACCCCTCCACTTT. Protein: CASSQDKSSYNSPLHF.

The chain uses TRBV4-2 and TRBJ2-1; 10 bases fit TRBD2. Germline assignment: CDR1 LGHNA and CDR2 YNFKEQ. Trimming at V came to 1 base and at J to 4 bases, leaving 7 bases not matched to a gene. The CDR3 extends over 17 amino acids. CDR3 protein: CASSQVLAGAPYNEQFF. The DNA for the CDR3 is TGTGCCAGCAGCCAAGTCCTAGCGGGAGCCCCGTACAATGAGCAGTTCTTC.

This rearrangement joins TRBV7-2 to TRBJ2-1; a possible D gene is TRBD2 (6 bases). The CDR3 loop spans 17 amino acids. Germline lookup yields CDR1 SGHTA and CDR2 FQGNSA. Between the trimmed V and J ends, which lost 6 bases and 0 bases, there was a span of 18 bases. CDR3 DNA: TGTGCCAGCAGTCGAAACTCACGGGGGAGCTCCTACAATGAGCAGTTCTTC. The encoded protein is CASSRNSRGSSYNEQFF. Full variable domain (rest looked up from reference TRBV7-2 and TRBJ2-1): GAGVSQSPSNKVTEKGKDVELRCDPISGHTALYWYRQSLGQGLEFLIYFQGNSAPDKSGLPSDRFSAERTGGSVSTLTIQRTQQEDSAVYLCASSRNSRGSSYNEQFFGPGTRLTVL.

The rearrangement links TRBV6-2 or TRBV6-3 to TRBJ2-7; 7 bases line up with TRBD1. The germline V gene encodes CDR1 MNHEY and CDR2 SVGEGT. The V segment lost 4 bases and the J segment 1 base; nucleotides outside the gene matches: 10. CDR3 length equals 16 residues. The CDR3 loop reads CASSSFRQGQSYEQYF. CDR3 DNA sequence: TGTGCCAGCAGTTCCTTCCGACAGGGCCAATCCTACGAGCAGTACTTC.

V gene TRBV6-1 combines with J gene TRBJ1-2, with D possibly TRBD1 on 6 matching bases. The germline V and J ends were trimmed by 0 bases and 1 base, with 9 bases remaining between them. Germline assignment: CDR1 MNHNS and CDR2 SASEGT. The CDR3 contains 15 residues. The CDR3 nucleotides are TGTGCCAGCAGTGAAGCTCTCAGGGGTAACTATGGCTACACCTTC. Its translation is CASSEALRGNYGYTF.

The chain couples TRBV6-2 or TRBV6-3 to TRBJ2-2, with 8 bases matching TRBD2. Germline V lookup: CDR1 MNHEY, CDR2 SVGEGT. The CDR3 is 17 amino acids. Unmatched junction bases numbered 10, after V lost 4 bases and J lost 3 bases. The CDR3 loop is CASSSLLLAGHTGELFF. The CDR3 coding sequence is TGTGCCAGCAGTTCCTTACTTCTAGCGGGCCACACCGGGGAGCTGTTTTTT.

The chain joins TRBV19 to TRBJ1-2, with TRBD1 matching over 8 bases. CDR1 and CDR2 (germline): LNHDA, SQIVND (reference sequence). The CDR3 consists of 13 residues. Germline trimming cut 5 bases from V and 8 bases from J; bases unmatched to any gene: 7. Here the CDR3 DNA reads TGTGCCAGTAGTCAGGACAGGGAGCGCGGCTACACCTTC. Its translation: CASSQDRERGYTF.

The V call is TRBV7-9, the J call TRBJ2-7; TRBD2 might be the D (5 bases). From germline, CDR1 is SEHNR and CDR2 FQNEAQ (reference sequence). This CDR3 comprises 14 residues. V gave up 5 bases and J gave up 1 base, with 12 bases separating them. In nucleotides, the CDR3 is TGTGCCAGCAGCCCGAAGCGGAGTTCCTACGAGCAGTACTTC. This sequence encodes CASSPKRSSYEQYF. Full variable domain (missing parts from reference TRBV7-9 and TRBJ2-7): DTGVSQNPRHKITKRGQNVTFRCDPISEHNRLYWYRQTLGQGPEFLTYFQNEAQLEKSRLLSDRFSAERPKGSFSTLEIQRTEQGDSAMYLCASSPKRSSYEQYFGPGTRLTVT.